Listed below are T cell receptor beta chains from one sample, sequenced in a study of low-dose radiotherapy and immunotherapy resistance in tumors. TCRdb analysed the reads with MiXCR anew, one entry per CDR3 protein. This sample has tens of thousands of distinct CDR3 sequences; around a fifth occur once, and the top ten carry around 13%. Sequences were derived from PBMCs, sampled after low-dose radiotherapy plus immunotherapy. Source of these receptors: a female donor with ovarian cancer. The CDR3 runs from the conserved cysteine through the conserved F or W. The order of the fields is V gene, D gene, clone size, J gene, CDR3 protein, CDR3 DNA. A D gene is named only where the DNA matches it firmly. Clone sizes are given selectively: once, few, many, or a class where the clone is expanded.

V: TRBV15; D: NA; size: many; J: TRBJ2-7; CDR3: CATSRVGGGSSYEQYF; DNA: TGTGCCACCAGCAGAGTTGGAGGGGGAAGCTCCTACGAGCAGTACTTC
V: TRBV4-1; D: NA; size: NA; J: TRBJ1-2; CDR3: CASSPIPSTSGGYGYTF; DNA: TGCGCCAGCAGCCCCATTCCTTCCACTAGTGGCGGCTATGGCTACACCTTC
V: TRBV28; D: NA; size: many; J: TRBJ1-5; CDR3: CASSPPQGGLPHQPQHF; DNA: TGTGCCAGCAGTCCCCCCCAAGGTGGGTTACCTCATCAGCCCCAGCATTTT
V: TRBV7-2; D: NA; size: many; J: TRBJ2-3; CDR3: CASSLVSATSTDTQYF; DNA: TGTGCCAGCAGCTTAGTCTCAGCCACTAGCACAGATACGCAGTATTTT
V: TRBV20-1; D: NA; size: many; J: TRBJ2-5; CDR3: CSAGIQETQYF; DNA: TGCAGCGCAGGGATTCAAGAGACCCAGTACTTC
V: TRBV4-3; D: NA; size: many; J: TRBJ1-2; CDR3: CASSQDVSYGYTF; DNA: TGCGCCAGCAGCCAAGATGTCAGCTATGGCTACACCTTC
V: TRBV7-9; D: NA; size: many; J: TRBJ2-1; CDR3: CASSVVARADEQFF; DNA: TGTGCCAGCAGTGTGGTAGCCAGGGCCGATGAGCAGTTCTTC
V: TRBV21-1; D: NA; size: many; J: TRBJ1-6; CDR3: CASDSSIGGRSLRILPLHF; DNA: TGTGCCAGCGACAGTTCCATCGGCGGGAGAAGCCTCAGAATTTTGCCCCTCCACTTT
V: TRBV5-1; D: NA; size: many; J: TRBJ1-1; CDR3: CASSWDNANTEAFF; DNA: TGCGCCAGCAGCTGGGACAATGCGAACACTGAAGCTTTCTTT
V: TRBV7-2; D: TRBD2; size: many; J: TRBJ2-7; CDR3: CASSLAGTSGYEQYF; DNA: TGTGCCAGCAGTCTCGCCGGGACTAGCGGATACGAGCAGTACTTC
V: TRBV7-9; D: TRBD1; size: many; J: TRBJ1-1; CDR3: CASSLVQGASEAFF; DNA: TGTGCCAGCAGCTTAGTACAGGGGGCCAGTGAAGCTTTCTTT
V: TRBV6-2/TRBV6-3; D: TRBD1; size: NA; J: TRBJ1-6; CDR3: CASSVDSGQGNSPLHF; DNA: TGTGCCAGCAGTGTCGACTCAGGACAGGGAAATTCACCCCTCCACTTT
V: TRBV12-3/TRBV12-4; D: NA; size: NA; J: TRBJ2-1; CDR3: CASSLKRLASEGNEQFF; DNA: TGTGCCAGCAGTTTAAAGAGGCTAGCGAGTGAAGGCAATGAGCAGTTCTTC
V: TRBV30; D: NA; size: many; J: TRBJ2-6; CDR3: CAWSGQVPGANVLTF; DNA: TGTGCCTGGAGTGGGCAAGTCCCTGGGGCCAACGTCCTGACTTTC
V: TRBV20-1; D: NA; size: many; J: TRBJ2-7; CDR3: CSAAAGTLAYEQYF; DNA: TGCAGTGCCGCCGCCGGGACACTCGCGTACGAGCAGTACTTC
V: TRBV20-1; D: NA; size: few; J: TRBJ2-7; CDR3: CSATRPDVYEQYF; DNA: TGCAGTGCTACCCGGCCCGACGTCTACGAGCAGTACTTC
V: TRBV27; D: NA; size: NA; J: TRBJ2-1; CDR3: CASSLAGVSSYSEQFF; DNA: TGTGCCAGCAGTTTAGCTGGGGTCAGCTCCTACAGTGAGCAGTTCTTC
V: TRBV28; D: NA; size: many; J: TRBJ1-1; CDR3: CASKSFRTEAFF; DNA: TGTGCCAGTAAGTCCTTTCGAACTGAAGCTTTCTTT
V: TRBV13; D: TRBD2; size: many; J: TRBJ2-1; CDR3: CASSFEVAGVSYNEQFF; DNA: TGTGCCAGCAGCTTTGAGGTAGCGGGGGTCTCCTACAATGAGCAGTTCTTC
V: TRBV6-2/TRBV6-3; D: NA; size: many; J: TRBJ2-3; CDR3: CASRLTGPGTDTQYF; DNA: TGTGCCAGCAGGCTAACGGGGCCCGGCACAGATACGCAGTATTTT
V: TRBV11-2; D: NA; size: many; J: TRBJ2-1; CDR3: CASSLGTTSEQFF; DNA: TGTGCCAGCAGCTTAGGGACTACCAGTGAGCAGTTCTTC
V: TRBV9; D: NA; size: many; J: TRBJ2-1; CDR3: CAPAMIPGNEQFF; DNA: TGTGCCCCAGCCATGATTCCGGGGAATGAGCAGTTCTTC
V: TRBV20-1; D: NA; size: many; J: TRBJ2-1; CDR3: CSAGFQGLNNEQFF; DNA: TGCAGTGCTGGCTTTCAGGGGCTCAACAATGAGCAGTTCTTC
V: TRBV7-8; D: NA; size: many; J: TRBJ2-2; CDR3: CASSRMGYTGNTGELFF; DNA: TGTGCCAGCAGCCGTATGGGGTATACAGGGAACACCGGGGAGCTGTTTTTT
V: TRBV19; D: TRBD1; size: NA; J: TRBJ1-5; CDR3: CASSRLRTGAAGNQPQHF; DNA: TGTGCCAGTAGTAGGCTACGGACAGGGGCTGCGGGCAATCAGCCCCAGCATTTT
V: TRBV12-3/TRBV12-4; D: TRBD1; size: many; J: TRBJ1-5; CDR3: CASNPGDRYYQPQHF; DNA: TGTGCCAGCAATCCCGGGGACAGGTATTATCAGCCCCAGCATTTT
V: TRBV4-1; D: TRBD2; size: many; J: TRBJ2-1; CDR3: CASSQREGFYNEQFF; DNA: TGTGCCAGCAGCCAGCGGGAGGGGTTTTACAATGAGCAGTTCTTC
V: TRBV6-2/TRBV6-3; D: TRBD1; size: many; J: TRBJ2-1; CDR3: CASSYPGQGRDEQFF; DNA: TGTGCCAGCAGTTACCCGGGACAGGGGCGAGATGAGCAGTTCTTC
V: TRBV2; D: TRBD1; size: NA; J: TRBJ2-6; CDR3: CASSESRGFSGANVLTF; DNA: TGTGCCAGCAGTGAATCCAGGGGGTTCTCTGGGGCCAACGTCCTGACTTTC
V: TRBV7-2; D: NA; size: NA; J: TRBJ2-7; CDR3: CASSTDITYEQYF; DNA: TGTGCCAGCAGCACGGACATAACCTACGAGCAGTACTTC
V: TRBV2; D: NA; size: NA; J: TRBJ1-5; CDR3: CASRDSSNQPQHF; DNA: TGTGCCAGCAGGGACTCTAGCAATCAGCCCCAGCATTTT
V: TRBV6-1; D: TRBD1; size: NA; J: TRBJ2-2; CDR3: CASRRQGLTGELFF; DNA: TGTGCCAGCAGAAGACAGGGTTTAACCGGGGAGCTGTTTTTT
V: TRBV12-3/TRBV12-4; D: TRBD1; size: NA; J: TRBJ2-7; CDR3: CASSPAPGQGKYEQYF; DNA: TGTGCCAGCAGTCCCGCGCCGGGACAGGGAAAGTACGAGCAGTACTTC
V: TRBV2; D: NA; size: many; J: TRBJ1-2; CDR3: CASSGSSDYGYTF; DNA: TGTGCCAGCAGTGGGAGTAGTGACTATGGCTACACCTTC
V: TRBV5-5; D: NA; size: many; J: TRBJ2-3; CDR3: CASSYSGFRDTQYF; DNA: TGTGCCAGCAGCTACAGCGGGTTTAGAGATACGCAGTATTTT
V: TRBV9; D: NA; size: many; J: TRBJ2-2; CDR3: CASSPLRAGELFF; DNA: TGTGCCAGCAGCCCCTTAAGGGCCGGGGAGCTGTTTTTT
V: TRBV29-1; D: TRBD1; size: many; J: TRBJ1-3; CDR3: CSVEFMGQGNSGNTIYF; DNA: TGCAGCGTTGAGTTTATGGGACAGGGTAACTCTGGAAACACCATATATTTT
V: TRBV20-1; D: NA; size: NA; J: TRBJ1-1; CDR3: CSAHLRSEAFF; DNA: TGCAGTGCCCACCTGAGGTCTGAAGCTTTCTTT
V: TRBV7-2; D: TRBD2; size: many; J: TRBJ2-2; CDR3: CASSLATGGIGELFF; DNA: TGTGCCAGCAGCTTAGCGACGGGGGGGATCGGGGAGCTGTTTTTT
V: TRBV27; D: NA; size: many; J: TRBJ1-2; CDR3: CASSTSTYGYTF; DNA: TGTGCCAGCAGCACGTCGACCTATGGCTACACCTTC
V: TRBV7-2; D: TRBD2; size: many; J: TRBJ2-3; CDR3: CASSFGPLAVSTDTQYF; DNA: TGTGCCAGCAGCTTCGGGCCTCTAGCGGTTAGCACAGATACGCAGTATTTT
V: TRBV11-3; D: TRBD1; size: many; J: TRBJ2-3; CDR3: CASSTRTGAADTQYF; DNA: TGTGCCAGCAGCACGCGGACAGGGGCGGCAGATACGCAGTATTTT